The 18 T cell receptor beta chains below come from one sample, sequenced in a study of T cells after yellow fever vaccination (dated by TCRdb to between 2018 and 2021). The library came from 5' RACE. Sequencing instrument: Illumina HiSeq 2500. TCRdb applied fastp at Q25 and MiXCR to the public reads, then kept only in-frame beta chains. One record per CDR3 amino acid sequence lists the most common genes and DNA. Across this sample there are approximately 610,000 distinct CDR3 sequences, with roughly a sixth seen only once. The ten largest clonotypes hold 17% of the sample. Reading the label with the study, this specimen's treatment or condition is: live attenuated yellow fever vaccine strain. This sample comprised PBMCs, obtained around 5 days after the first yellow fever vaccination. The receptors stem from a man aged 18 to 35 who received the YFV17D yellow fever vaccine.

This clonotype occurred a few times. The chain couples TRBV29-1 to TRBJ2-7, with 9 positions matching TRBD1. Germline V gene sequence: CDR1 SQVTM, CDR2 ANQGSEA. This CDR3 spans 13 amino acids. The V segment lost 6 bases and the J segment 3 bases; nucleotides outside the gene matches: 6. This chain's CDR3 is CSVPGQGLYEQYF. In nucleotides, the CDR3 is TGCAGCGTCCCGGGACAGGGCCTCTACGAGCAGTACTTC.

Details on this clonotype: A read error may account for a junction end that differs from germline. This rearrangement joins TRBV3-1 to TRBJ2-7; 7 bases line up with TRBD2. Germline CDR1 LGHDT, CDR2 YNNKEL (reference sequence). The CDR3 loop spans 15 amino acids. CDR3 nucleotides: TGTGCCAGCAGACAAGATCGGGGGGACTCCTACGAGCAGTACTTC. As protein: CASRQDRGDSYEQYF.

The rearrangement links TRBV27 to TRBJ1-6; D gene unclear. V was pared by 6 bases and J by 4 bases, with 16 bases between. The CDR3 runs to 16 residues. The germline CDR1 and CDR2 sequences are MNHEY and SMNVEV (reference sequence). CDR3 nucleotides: TGTGCCAGCAGCCTAAGCTCAGCCAGGTATAATTCACCCCTCCACTTT. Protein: CASSLSSARYNSPLHF.

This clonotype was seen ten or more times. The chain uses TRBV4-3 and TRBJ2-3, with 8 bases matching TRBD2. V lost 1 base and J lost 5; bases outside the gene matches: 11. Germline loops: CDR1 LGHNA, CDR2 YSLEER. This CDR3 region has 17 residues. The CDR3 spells CASSQASAGDPGDTQYF. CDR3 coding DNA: TGCGCCAGCAGCCAAGCATCAGCGGGGGATCCGGGAGATACGCAGTATTTT.

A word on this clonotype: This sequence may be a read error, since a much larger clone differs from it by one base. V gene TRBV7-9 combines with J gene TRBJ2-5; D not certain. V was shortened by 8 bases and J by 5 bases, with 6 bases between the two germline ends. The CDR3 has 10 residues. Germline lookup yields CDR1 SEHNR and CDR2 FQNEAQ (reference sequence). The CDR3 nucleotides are TGTGCCAGCCAAGGGGAGACCCAGTACTTC. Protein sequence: CASQGETQYF. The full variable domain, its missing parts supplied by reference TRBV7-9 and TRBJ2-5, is DTGVSQNPRHKITKRGQNVTFRCDPISEHNRLYWYRQTLGQGPEFLTYFQNEAQLEKSRLLSDRFSAERPKGSFSTLEIQRTEQGDSAMYLCASQGETQYFGPGTRLLVL.

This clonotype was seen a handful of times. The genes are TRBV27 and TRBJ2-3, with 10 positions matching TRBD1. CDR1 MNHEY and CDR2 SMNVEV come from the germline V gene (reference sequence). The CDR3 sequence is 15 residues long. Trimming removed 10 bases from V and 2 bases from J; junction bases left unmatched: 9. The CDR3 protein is CATQPGQGITDTQYF. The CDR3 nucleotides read TGTGCCACCCAACCGGGACAGGGGATCACAGATACGCAGTATTTT.

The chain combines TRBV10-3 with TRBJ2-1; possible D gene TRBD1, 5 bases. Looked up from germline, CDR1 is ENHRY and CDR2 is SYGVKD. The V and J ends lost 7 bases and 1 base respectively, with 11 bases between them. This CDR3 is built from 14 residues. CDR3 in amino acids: CAITPTDSYNEQFF. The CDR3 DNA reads TGTGCCATCACCCCGACAGATTCCTACAATGAGCAGTTCTTC.

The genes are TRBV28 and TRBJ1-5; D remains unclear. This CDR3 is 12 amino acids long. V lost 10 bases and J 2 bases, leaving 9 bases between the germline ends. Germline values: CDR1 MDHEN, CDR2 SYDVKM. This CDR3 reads CATATGNQPQHF. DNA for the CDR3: TGTGCCACCGCGACGGGCAATCAGCCCCAGCATTTT.

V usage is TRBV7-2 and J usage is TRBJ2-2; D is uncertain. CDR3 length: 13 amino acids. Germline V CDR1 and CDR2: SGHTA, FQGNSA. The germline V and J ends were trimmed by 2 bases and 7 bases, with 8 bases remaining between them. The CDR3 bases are TGTGCCAGCAGCTTAAACCTAGGCGGGGAGCTGTTTTTT. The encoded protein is CASSLNLGGELFF.

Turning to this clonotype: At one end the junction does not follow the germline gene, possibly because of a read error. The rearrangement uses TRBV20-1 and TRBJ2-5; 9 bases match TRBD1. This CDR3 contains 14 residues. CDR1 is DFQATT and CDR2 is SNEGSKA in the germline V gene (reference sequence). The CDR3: CSARDPGTGSFLGF. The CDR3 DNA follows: TGCAGTGCTAGAGATCCAGGGACAGGGTCTTTTTTGGGCTTC.

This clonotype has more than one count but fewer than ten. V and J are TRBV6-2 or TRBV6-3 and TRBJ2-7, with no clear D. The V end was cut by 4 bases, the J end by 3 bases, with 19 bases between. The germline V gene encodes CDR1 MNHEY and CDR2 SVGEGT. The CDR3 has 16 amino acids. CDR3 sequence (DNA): TGTGCCAGCAGTTCCCCGCAGATCTCGCTCTTCTACGAGCAGTACTTC. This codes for CASSSPQISLFYEQYF.

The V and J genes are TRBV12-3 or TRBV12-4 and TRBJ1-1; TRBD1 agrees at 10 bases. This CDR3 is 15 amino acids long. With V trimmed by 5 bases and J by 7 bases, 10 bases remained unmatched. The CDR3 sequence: CASSNRDRGIFEAFF. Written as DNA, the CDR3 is TGTGCCAGCAGTAATCGGGACAGGGGAATCTTTGAAGCTTTCTTT.

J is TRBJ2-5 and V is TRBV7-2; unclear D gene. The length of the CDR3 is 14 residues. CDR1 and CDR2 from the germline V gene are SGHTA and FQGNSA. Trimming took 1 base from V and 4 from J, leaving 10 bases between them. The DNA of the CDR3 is TGTGCCAGCAGCTTAGTAGACACTCCAGAGACCCAGTACTTC. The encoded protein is CASSLVDTPETQYF.

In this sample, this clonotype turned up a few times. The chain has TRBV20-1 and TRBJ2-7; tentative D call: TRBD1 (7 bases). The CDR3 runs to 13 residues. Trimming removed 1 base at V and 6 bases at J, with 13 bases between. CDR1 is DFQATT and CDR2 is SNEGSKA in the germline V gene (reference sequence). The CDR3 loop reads CSARVEGAGEQYV. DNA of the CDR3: TGCAGTGCTAGAGTGGAGGGGGCGGGCGAGCAGTACGTC.

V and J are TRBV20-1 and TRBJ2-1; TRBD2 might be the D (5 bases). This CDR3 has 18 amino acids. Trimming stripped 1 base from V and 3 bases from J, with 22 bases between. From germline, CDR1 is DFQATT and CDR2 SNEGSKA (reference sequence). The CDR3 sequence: CSARVEFGYGIIYNEQFF. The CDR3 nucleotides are TGCAGTGCTAGAGTGGAGTTCGGGTACGGGATCATCTACAATGAGCAGTTCTTC.

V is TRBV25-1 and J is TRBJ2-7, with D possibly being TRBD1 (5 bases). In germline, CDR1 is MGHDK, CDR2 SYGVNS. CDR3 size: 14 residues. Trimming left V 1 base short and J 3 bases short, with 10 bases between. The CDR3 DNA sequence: TGTGCCAGCAGTGAATGGGGCACAATCTACGAGCAGTACGTC. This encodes CASSEWGTIYEQYV.

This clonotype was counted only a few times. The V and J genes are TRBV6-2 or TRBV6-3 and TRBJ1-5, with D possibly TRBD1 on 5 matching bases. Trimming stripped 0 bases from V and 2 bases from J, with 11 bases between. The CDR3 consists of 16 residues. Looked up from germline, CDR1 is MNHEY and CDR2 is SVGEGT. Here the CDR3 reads CASSYSQGLGNQPQHF. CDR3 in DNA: TGTGCCAGCAGTTACTCGCAGGGTTTAGGCAATCAGCCCCAGCATTTT.

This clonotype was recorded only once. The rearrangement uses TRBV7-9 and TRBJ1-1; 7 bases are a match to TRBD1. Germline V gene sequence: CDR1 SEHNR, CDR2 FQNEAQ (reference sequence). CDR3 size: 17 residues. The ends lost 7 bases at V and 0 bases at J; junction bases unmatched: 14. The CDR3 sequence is CASTHQGGNGMNTEAFF. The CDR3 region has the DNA TGTGCCAGCACCCATCAGGGGGGGAATGGAATGAACACTGAAGCTTTCTTT. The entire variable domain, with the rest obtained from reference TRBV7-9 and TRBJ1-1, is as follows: DTGVSQNPRHKITKRGQNVTFRCDPISEHNRLYWYRQTLGQGPEFLTYFQNEAQLEKSRLLSDRFSAERPKGSFSTLEIQRTEQGDSAMYLCASTHQGGNGMNTEAFFGQGTRLTVV.